The rows below give T cell receptor beta chains drawn from one sample of a study of blood T cell repertoires in COVID-19. Method: immunoSEQ multiplex PCR; TCRdb's copy keeps in-frame clones and lacks some. The sample includes about 110,000 clones, around four fifths seen only once; the top ten take roughly 7.9%. The sequencing input was peripheral blood. The origin of the receptors is a man aged 65-85 years with acute or convalescent COVID-19. Each CDR3 is given without its conserved first and last residue. Fields, in order: J gene, D gene, V gene, CDR3 length, CDR3 protein. D genes are given only for firm matches.

j_gene: TRBJ2-1; d_gene: TRBD2; v_gene: TRBV3-1/TRBV3-2; len: 13; CDR3aa: ASSQGLTSLNEQF
j_gene: TRBJ1-1; d_gene: NA; v_gene: TRBV10-2; len: 10; CDR3aa: ASRAGWAEAF
j_gene: TRBJ2-7; d_gene: TRBD1; v_gene: TRBV9; len: 12; CDR3aa: ASSPRGQVYEQY
j_gene: TRBJ1-4; d_gene: NA; v_gene: TRBV28; len: 9; CDR3aa: ASLLGEKLF
j_gene: TRBJ1-2; d_gene: NA; v_gene: TRBV6-5; len: 12; CDR3aa: ASSYTALNYGYT
j_gene: TRBJ1-1; d_gene: NA; v_gene: TRBV18; len: 12; CDR3aa: ASSPSGVSTEAF
j_gene: TRBJ1-5; d_gene: NA; v_gene: TRBV6-6; len: 11; CDR3aa: ASERGLGQPQH
j_gene: TRBJ2-1; d_gene: TRBD1; v_gene: TRBV19; len: 12; CDR3aa: ASSIARDSNEQF
j_gene: TRBJ1-2; d_gene: NA; v_gene: TRBV6-5; len: 12; CDR3aa: ASSQGLKSYGYT
j_gene: TRBJ1-1; d_gene: NA; v_gene: TRBV6-6; len: 10; CDR3aa: ASSTGNTEAF
j_gene: TRBJ1-5; d_gene: NA; v_gene: TRBV19; len: 13; CDR3aa: ASSIRGGSNQPQH
j_gene: TRBJ1-5; d_gene: NA; v_gene: TRBV5-8; len: 13; CDR3aa: ASSLSGDSNQPQH
j_gene: TRBJ2-1; d_gene: NA; v_gene: TRBV5-1; len: 13; CDR3aa: ASSPSGQGNNEQF
j_gene: TRBJ1-5; d_gene: NA; v_gene: TRBV5-1; len: 12; CDR3aa: ASSLGAGDQPQH
j_gene: TRBJ1-2; d_gene: TRBD1; v_gene: TRBV11-2; len: 12; CDR3aa: ASTRQGADYGYT
j_gene: TRBJ2-2; d_gene: NA; v_gene: TRBV6-5; len: 13; CDR3aa: ASRYDRTNTGELF
j_gene: TRBJ1-2; d_gene: TRBD1; v_gene: TRBV5-1; len: 13; CDR3aa: ASSLEGDRGNGYT
j_gene: TRBJ2-7; d_gene: NA; v_gene: TRBV6-5; len: 12; CDR3aa: ASSYEGRPYEQY
j_gene: TRBJ2-5; d_gene: NA; v_gene: TRBV30; len: 12; CDR3aa: AWSVQGSVETQY
j_gene: TRBJ2-7; d_gene: TRBD2; v_gene: TRBV4-1; len: 13; CDR3aa: ASSQDSGRKGEQY
j_gene: TRBJ1-1; d_gene: NA; v_gene: TRBV24-1; len: 14; CDR3aa: ATSDLQARRDTEAF
j_gene: TRBJ2-2; d_gene: TRBD2; v_gene: TRBV5-4; len: 15; CDR3aa: ASSSKSGSIGTGELF
j_gene: TRBJ1-4; d_gene: NA; v_gene: TRBV28; len: 14; CDR3aa: ASSPSGLRRNEKLF
j_gene: TRBJ1-2; d_gene: NA; v_gene: TRBV29-1; len: 9; CDR3aa: SVDGAYGYT
j_gene: TRBJ2-7; d_gene: TRBD1; v_gene: TRBV7-8; len: 14; CDR3aa: ASSLNSQGAAYEQY
j_gene: TRBJ1-5; d_gene: NA; v_gene: TRBV5-1; len: 12; CDR3aa: ASSSGPGDQPQH
j_gene: TRBJ1-5; d_gene: NA; v_gene: TRBV6-2/TRBV6-3; len: 15; CDR3aa: ASSFRPGGGYNQPQH
j_gene: TRBJ2-1; d_gene: NA; v_gene: TRBV5-1; len: 12; CDR3aa: ASGPGESYNEQF
j_gene: TRBJ1-3; d_gene: NA; v_gene: TRBV12-3/TRBV12-4; len: 11; CDR3aa: ASSSLTGNTIY
j_gene: TRBJ1-1; d_gene: NA; v_gene: TRBV11-2; len: 12; CDR3aa: ASSLLGGGTEAF
j_gene: TRBJ1-5; d_gene: NA; v_gene: TRBV5-1; len: 13; CDR3aa: ASSPSPKSNQPQH
j_gene: TRBJ1-2; d_gene: TRBD1; v_gene: TRBV28; len: 12; CDR3aa: ASRTGSTNYGYT
j_gene: TRBJ1-5; d_gene: NA; v_gene: TRBV2; len: 11; CDR3aa: ASSEVPGQPQH
j_gene: TRBJ2-7; d_gene: TRBD1; v_gene: TRBV4-1; len: 11; CDR3aa: ASSQDDRDEQY
j_gene: TRBJ2-1; d_gene: TRBD1; v_gene: TRBV28; len: 15; CDR3aa: ASRPPTGTVSYNEQF
j_gene: TRBJ1-1; d_gene: NA; v_gene: TRBV2; len: 9; CDR3aa: ASSDPAEAF
j_gene: TRBJ2-5; d_gene: TRBD1; v_gene: TRBV18; len: 14; CDR3aa: ASSPTGRQGGETQY
j_gene: TRBJ2-5; d_gene: NA; v_gene: TRBV24-1; len: 17; CDR3aa: ATSDPLGRPPGEKETQY
j_gene: TRBJ1-6; d_gene: TRBD1; v_gene: TRBV15; len: 15; CDR3aa: ATSRDRQGASGSPLH
j_gene: TRBJ1-2; d_gene: NA; v_gene: TRBV28; len: 12; CDR3aa: ASRTTKGQEGYT
j_gene: TRBJ2-7; d_gene: TRBD2; v_gene: TRBV27; len: 13; CDR3aa: ASSRGRGVLTEQY
j_gene: TRBJ1-2; d_gene: NA; v_gene: TRBV7-9; len: 10; CDR3aa: ASSPQGWGYT
j_gene: TRBJ1-6; d_gene: NA; v_gene: TRBV7-2; len: 15; CDR3aa: ASSLDWYSSYNSPLH
j_gene: TRBJ1-6; d_gene: NA; v_gene: TRBV28; len: 15; CDR3aa: ASSLDRGGSYNSPLH
j_gene: TRBJ2-7; d_gene: NA; v_gene: TRBV5-4; len: 9; CDR3aa: ASSLSNEQY